The sample holds one count of the clone carrying this T cell receptor beta chain. Its ends do not fully match the called genes, so a read error is possible. Naive CD8 cells lacked CD45RO and underwent positive selection for CCR7, leaving out terminally differentiated effector memory CD45RA+ cells. This sample is part of a study of shared clonotypes between healthy human individuals. Study-level background: Used for every donor were three CD4 naive, three CD4 memory, two CD8 naive and one CD8 memory plate.

Clones were read by immunoSEQ multiplex PCR, and TCRdb kept only the in-frame ones, dropping some. The table shows about 700,000 clones, with under 95% occurring only once. The CDR3 spans 13 residues. The germline gives CDR1 SSHAT, CDR2 FNYEAQ (reference sequence). Input material: naive CD8+ T cells sorted from blood. The V call is TRBV7-7, the J call TRBJ2-1; D remains unclear. The clonotype comes from a man under 40 in good health. The CDR3 spells CASSLDEYNEQFF. CDR3 DNA sequence: TGTGCTAGCAGCCTGGACGAATACAATGAGCAGTTCTTC.